The next 26 T cell receptor beta chains were all read from a single sample in a study of response to subunit inactivated influenza vaccine. A single record per CDR3 protein comes from TCRdb applying MiXCR to the RT-PCR reads. Altogether approximately 490,000 distinct CDR3 sequences are present, roughly 7.9% being singletons, with the ten largest covering about an eighth. The sample in question was PBMCs from blood, obtained around 25 months after vaccination. These receptors were taken from a man aged 45 to 70 who received an inactivated influenza vaccine.

The rearrangement joins TRBV25-1 to TRBJ2-3; D assignment may be TRBD1 or TRBD2 (5 bases each). This CDR3 is built from 16 residues. V was shortened by 8 bases and J by 0 bases, with 18 bases between the two germline ends. The germline CDR1 and CDR2 sequences are MGHDK and SYGVNS. In DNA, the CDR3 is TGTGCCAGCCTCATCAAACCAGGGACGAGCACAGATACGCAGTATTTT. Translated: CASLIKPGTSTDTQYF.

The chain links TRBV6-1 to TRBJ1-3, with TRBD1 matching over 7 bases. Germline V lookup: CDR1 MNHNS, CDR2 SASEGT. The CDR3 covers 16 residues. V shed 0 bases, J shed 0 bases, and the junction held 2 bases outside the gene matches. In nucleotides, the CDR3 is TGTGCCAGCAGTGAAGCATCAGGGGGCTCTGGAAACACCATATATTTT. This encodes CASSEASGGSGNTIYF.

There are a few counts of this clonotype. The V and J genes are TRBV20-1 and TRBJ2-5; TRBD2 might be the D (5 bases). Trimming took 5 bases from V and 0 from J, leaving 16 bases between them. Germline V gives CDR1 DFQATT, CDR2 SNEGSKA (reference sequence). CDR3 length equals 15 residues. In DNA form, the CDR3 reads TGCAGTGCTCTTCCCTATGCAGCGGACCAAGAGACCCAGTACTTC. As protein: CSALPYAADQETQYF.

This clonotype was detected ten times or more. The chain recombines TRBV29-1 with TRBJ1-1; D ambiguous. From germline, CDR1 is SQVTM and CDR2 ANQGSEA. This CDR3 is 11 amino acids long. V lost 3 bases and J 0 bases, leaving 2 bases between the germline ends. The CDR3: CSVEVNTEAFF. The CDR3 DNA reads as TGCAGCGTTGAGGTGAACACTGAAGCTTTCTTT. Variable domain in full (rest from reference TRBV29-1 and TRBJ1-1): SAVISQKPSRDICQRGTSLTIQCQVDSQVTMMFWYRQQPGQSLTLIATANQGSEATYESGFVIDKFPISRPNLTFSTLTVSNMSPEDSSIYLCSVEVNTEAFFGQGTRLTVV.

This clonotype was observed many times. The chain combines TRBV4-1 with TRBJ2-1; 7 nucleotides align to TRBD2. This CDR3 contains 15 residues. Losses at the gene ends were 5 bases for V and 0 bases for J; bases not matched to a gene: 4. CDR1 and CDR2 from the germline V gene are MGHRA and YSYEKL. CDR3: CASSFRLASYNEQFF. The CDR3 DNA reads TGCGCCAGCAGCTTTCGACTAGCCTCCTACAATGAGCAGTTCTTC.

This clonotype has at least ten counts. Here the CDR3 DNA reads TGTGCCAGCAGTCCACAGGGAGCAGATACGCAGTATTTT. Protein sequence: CASSPQGADTQYF. The chain links TRBV27 to TRBJ2-3; D possibly corresponds to TRBD1 (6 bases). This CDR3 comprises 13 residues. The germline V gene encodes CDR1 MNHEY and CDR2 SMNVEV (reference sequence). V was pared by 5 bases and J by 4 bases, with 10 bases between.

This clonotype was observed at least ten times. The CDR3 region is CASRRHRSGTEAFF. CDR3 bases: TGTGCCAGCAGGAGACACAGATCGGGAACTGAAGCTTTCTTT. The chain combines TRBV28 with TRBJ1-1; D unclear. Trimming removed 6 bases at V and 5 bases at J, with 16 bases between. CDR1 and CDR2 from the germline V gene are MDHEN and SYDVKM. The CDR3 is 14 residues long.

This clonotype was counted between two and nine times. The V call is TRBV20-1, the J call TRBJ1-1; TRBD1 is a possible D gene (5 bases). Trimming left V 5 bases short and J 6 bases short, with 16 bases between. Per germline, CDR1 DFQATT and CDR2 SNEGSKA (reference sequence). This CDR3 is 13 amino acids long. The CDR3 sequence is CSARGTDVPEAFF. CDR3 in DNA: TGCAGTGCTCGAGGGACTGACGTACCTGAAGCTTTCTTT.

The chain carries TRBV23-1 and TRBJ2-5; D tentatively fits TRBD1 or TRBD2 (6 bases each). TRBV23-1 is an ORF, and what it does is uncertain. The CDR3 totals 16 residues. Trimming removed 5 bases at V and 6 bases at J, with 22 bases between. The CDR3 DNA reads TGCGCCAGCAGTTTTGGGTTTTTGGAGGGGGTGAAGACCCAGTACTTC. This sequence encodes CASSFGFLEGVKTQYF.

The chain is built from TRBV5-4 and TRBJ2-5, with 12 bases fitting TRBD1. V trimming: 5 bases; J trimming: 0 bases; junction bases outside the gene matches: 8. The CDR3 runs 17 residues. Germline V gene sequence: CDR1 SGHNT, CDR2 YYREEE (reference sequence). CDR3 sequence reads: CASSFRDRGLYQETQYF. The CDR3 DNA follows: TGTGCCAGCAGTTTTCGGGACAGGGGGCTGTACCAAGAGACCCAGTACTTC.

V and J are TRBV5-4 and TRBJ2-7; 7 nucleotides line up with TRBD2. The length of the CDR3 is 13 residues. The germline V gene encodes CDR1 SGHNT and CDR2 YYREEE (reference sequence). The V gene end was trimmed by 1 base and the J gene end by 7 bases; junction bases not matched to a gene: 5. The CDR3 loop reads CASSLTGGMEQYF. CDR3 coding DNA: TGTGCCAGCAGCTTGACGGGAGGTATGGAGCAGTACTTC. Full variable domain (remainder filled in from reference TRBV5-4 and TRBJ2-7): ETGVTQSPTHLIKTRGQQVTLRCSSQSGHNTVSWYQQALGQGPQFIFQYYREEENGRGNFPPRFSGLQFPNYSSELNVNALELDDSALYLCASSLTGGMEQYFGPGTRLTVT.

To note about this clonotype: A much larger clone lies a single base off, so this may be a read error. The chain carries TRBV2 and TRBJ1-4, with 8 bases matching TRBD1. The germline V gene has CDR1 SNHLY and CDR2 FYNNEI. V was clipped by 6 bases and J by 7 bases; unmatched bases: 7. The CDR3 covers 14 residues. The CDR3 DNA is TGTGCCAGCAGCAAGACAGGGGTCGGTGAAAAACTGTTTTTT. As protein: CASSKTGVGEKLFF.

This clonotype was seen at least ten times. The V and J genes are TRBV12-3 or TRBV12-4 and TRBJ2-1, with 8 bases aligning to TRBD2. The J segment lost 4 bases and the V segment lost 0 bases, leaving 2 bases of the junction unmatched. The CDR3 has 15 amino acids. The CDR3 bases are TGTGCCAGCAGTTTAGCCGGGACTAGATACAATGAGCAGTTCTTC. It is translated as CASSLAGTRYNEQFF.

This clonotype was found many times. The chain has TRBV25-1 and TRBJ1-6, with D tentatively TRBD1 (5 bases). Germline-derived CDR1 and CDR2 are MGHDK and SYGVNS. Trimming removed 0 bases at V and 11 bases at J, with 14 bases between. The CDR3 spans 15 residues. This chain's CDR3 is CASSEYGGWEAPLHF. CDR3 nucleotides: TGTGCCAGCAGTGAATACGGGGGGTGGGAGGCACCCCTCCACTTT. The full variable domain, its missing parts supplied by reference TRBV25-1 and TRBJ1-6, is EADIYQTPRYLVIGTGKKITLECSQTMGHDKMYWYQQDPGMELHLIHYSYGVNSTEKGDLSSESTVSRIRTEHFPLTLESARPSHTSQYLCASSEYGGWEAPLHFGNGTRLTVT.

This clonotype came up a few times. The rearrangement uses TRBV6-1 and TRBJ1-2, with D perhaps matching TRBD1 (5 bases). The V gene's germline CDR1 is MNHNS and CDR2 SASEGT. The length of the CDR3 is 19 residues. Trimming took off 5 bases at V and 0 bases at J, with 25 bases between the two ends. The CDR3 sequence is CASSRGVGAVTSTNYGYTF. The DNA for the CDR3 is TGTGCCAGCAGTCGAGGGGTTGGGGCAGTTACCTCTACTAACTATGGCTACACCTTC.

J is TRBJ2-1 and V is TRBV4-2; the match to TRBD2 covers 11 bases. The germline V gene has CDR1 LGHNA and CDR2 YNFKEQ. The J segment lost 6 bases and the V segment lost 0 bases, leaving 7 bases of the junction unmatched. The CDR3 extends over 17 amino acids. As DNA, the CDR3 is TGTGCCAGCAGCCAAGACCACCTAGCGGGGGGCCCCAATGAGCAGTTCTTC. Translating gives CASSQDHLAGGPNEQFF.

This clonotype was seen repeatedly, ten times or more. V gene TRBV7-2 combines with J gene TRBJ2-3; D remains unclear. Germline loops: CDR1 SGHTA, CDR2 FQGNSA. This CDR3 has 14 amino acids. The ends were cut back, 5 bases at V and 4 bases at J, with 13 bases in the middle. The CDR3 sequence: CASSQGPFADTQYF. Written as DNA, the CDR3 is TGTGCCAGCAGCCAAGGGCCGTTCGCAGATACGCAGTATTTT.

The table lists this clonotype with a few counts. The rearrangement joins TRBV20-1 to TRBJ1-2; no definite D call. V gave up 3 bases and J gave up 3 bases, with 11 bases separating them. The CDR3 loop spans 13 amino acids. CDR1 and CDR2 (germline): DFQATT, SNEGSKA (reference sequence). CDR3 loop: CSASMGGDYGYTF. The CDR3 DNA sequence: TGCAGTGCTAGCATGGGAGGTGACTATGGCTACACCTTC.

This clonotype was detected ten times or more. This chain connects TRBV7-9 to TRBJ2-1; TRBD2 is a possible D gene (7 bases). V was pared by 6 bases and J by 0 bases, with 15 bases between. The CDR3 has 16 amino acids. Germline V gene data show CDR1 as SEHNR and CDR2 as FQNEAQ (reference sequence). The CDR3 DNA sequence: TGTGCCAGCAGGTCCTCCGGGGGGCGCTCCTACAATGAGCAGTTCTTC. It yields the protein CASRSSGGRSYNEQFF.

The rearrangement uses TRBV15 and TRBJ2-1; TRBD1 might be the D (5 bases). The V gene lost 3 bases and the J gene lost 2 bases, with 11 bases spanning the gap. The CDR3 sequence is 15 residues long. CDR1 is LNHNV, CDR2 YYDKDF, per germline (reference sequence). In DNA, the CDR3 is TGTGCCACCAGCAGGACAGATTTCCCCTACAATGAGCAGTTCTTC. It is translated as CATSRTDFPYNEQFF.

This clonotype came up many times. V usage is TRBV7-2 and J usage is TRBJ1-2; no definite D call. CDR1 is SGHTA and CDR2 is FQGNSA in the germline V gene. Trimming shortened V by 2 bases and J by 3 bases, and 10 bases separated the two germline ends. The CDR3 runs 14 residues. The CDR3 sequence: CASSLRRGDYGYTF. As DNA, the CDR3 is TGTGCCAGCAGCTTACGACGCGGAGACTATGGCTACACCTTC.

In its sample, this clonotype was seen a few times. V usage is TRBV25-1 and J usage is TRBJ1-5, with a weak D call TRBD1 (5 bases). CDR1 and CDR2 (germline): MGHDK, SYGVNS. This CDR3 region has 15 residues. With 3 bases removed from V and 5 bases from J, the gap between germline ends came to 14 bases. CDR3 sequence reads: CASSEAGRLDQPQHF. The CDR3 DNA is TGTGCCAGCAGTGAGGCAGGGAGGCTCGATCAGCCCCAGCATTTT. The complete variable domain, with remaining parts taken from reference TRBV25-1 and TRBJ1-5, reads EADIYQTPRYLVIGTGKKITLECSQTMGHDKMYWYQQDPGMELHLIHYSYGVNSTEKGDLSSESTVSRIRTEHFPLTLESARPSHTSQYLCASSEAGRLDQPQHFGDGTRLSIL.

This clonotype was found many times. The CDR3 region has the DNA TGTGCCAGCAGCTTAGCTGGGTCAGGGAGTATGAACACTGAAGCTTTCTTT. This encodes CASSLAGSGSMNTEAFF. The J gene is TRBJ1-1, the V gene TRBV7-8; tentatively, D is TRBD1 (5 bases). The CDR3 contains 17 residues. CDR1 and CDR2 (germline): SGHVS, FQNEAQ. Trimming cost V 0 bases and J 0 bases, with 14 bases left between them.

This clonotype has a handful of counts. The chain links TRBV15 to TRBJ1-5, with TRBD1 as a possible D gene (6 bases). The V end was cut by 4 bases, the J end by 7 bases, with 17 bases between. The CDR3 totals 15 residues. CDR1 is LNHNV, CDR2 YYDKDF, per germline (reference sequence). Here the CDR3 reads CATSTGGGPGQPQHF. DNA for the CDR3: TGTGCCACCAGCACGGGAGGGGGGCCGGGGCAGCCCCAGCATTTT.

The rearrangement uses TRBV7-6 and TRBJ2-1; 8 bases agree with TRBD2. The CDR3 is 16 residues long. Trimming took 5 bases from V and 0 from J; bases not matched to a gene: 6. CDR1 is SGHVS, CDR2 FNYEAQ, per germline. The CDR3 nucleotides read TGTGCCAGCAGCCAGACTAGCGTAACCTCCTACAATGAGCAGTTCTTC. As protein: CASSQTSVTSYNEQFF.

The chain carries TRBV5-1 and TRBJ2-7; 11 positions agree with TRBD1. CDR3 length: 17 amino acids. CDR1 SGHRS and CDR2 YFSETQ come from the germline V gene. With 0 bases clipped from V and 2 bases from J, the junction kept 7 bases outside the gene matches. The CDR3 region is CASSLVPGGQGAYEQYF. The DNA for the CDR3 is TGCGCCAGCAGCTTGGTCCCAGGGGGACAGGGGGCCTACGAGCAGTACTTC.